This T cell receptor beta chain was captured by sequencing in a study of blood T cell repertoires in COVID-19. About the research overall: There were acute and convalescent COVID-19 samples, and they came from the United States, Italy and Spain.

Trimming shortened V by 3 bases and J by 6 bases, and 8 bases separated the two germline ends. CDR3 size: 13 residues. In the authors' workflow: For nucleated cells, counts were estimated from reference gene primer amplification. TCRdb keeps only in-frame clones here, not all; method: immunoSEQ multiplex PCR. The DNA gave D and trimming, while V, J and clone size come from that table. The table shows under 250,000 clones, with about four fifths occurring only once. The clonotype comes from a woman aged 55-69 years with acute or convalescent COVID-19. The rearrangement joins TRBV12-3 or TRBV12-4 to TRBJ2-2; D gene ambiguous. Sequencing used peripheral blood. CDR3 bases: TGTGCCAGCAGTTTTGTCAGGTCCGGGGAGCTGTTTTTT. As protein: CASSFVRSGELFF.